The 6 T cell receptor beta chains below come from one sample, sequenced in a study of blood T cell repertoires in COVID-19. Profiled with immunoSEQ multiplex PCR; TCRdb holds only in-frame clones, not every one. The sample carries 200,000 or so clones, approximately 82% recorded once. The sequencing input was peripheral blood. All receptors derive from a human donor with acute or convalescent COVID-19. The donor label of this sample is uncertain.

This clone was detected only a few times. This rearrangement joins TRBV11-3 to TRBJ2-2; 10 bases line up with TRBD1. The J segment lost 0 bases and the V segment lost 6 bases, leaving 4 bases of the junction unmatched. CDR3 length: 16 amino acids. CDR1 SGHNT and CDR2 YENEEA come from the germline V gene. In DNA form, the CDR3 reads TGTGCCAGCAGTCGACAGGGGGCTGCGAACACCGGGGAGCTGTTTTTT. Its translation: CASSRQGAANTGELFF.

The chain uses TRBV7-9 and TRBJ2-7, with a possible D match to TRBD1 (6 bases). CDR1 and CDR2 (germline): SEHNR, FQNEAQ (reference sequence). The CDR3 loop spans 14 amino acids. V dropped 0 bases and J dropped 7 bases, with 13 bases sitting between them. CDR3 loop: CASSLAGTPGEQYF. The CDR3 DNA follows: TGTGCCAGCAGCTTAGCTGGGACACCCGGGGAGCAGTACTTC.

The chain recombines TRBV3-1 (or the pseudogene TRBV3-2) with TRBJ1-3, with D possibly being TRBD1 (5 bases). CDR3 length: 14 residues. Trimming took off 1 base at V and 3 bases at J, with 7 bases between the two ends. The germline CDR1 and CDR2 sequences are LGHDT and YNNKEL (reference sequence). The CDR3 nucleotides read TGTGCCAGCAGCCAAGTTCAGGGTGGAAACACCATATATTTT. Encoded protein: CASSQVQGGNTIYF.

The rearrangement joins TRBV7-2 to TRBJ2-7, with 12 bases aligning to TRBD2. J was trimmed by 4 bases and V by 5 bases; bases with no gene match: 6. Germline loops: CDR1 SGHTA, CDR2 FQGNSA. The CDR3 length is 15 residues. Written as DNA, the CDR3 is TGTGCCAGCAGCGGCCAGACTAGCGGGAGTTACGAGCAGTACTTC. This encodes CASSGQTSGSYEQYF.

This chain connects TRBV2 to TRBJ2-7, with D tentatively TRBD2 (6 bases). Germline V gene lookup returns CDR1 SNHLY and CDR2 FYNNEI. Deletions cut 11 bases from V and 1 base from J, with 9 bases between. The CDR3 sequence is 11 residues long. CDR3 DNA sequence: TGTGCCGGGGGACTTTCCTACGAGCAGTACTTC. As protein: CAGGLSYEQYF.

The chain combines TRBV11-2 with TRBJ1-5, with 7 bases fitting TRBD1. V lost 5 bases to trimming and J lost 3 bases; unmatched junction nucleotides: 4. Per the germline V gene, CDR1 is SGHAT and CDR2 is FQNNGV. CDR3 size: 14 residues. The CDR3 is CASSPDRVNQPQHF. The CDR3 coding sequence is TGTGCCAGCAGCCCTGACAGGGTCAATCAGCCCCAGCATTTT.